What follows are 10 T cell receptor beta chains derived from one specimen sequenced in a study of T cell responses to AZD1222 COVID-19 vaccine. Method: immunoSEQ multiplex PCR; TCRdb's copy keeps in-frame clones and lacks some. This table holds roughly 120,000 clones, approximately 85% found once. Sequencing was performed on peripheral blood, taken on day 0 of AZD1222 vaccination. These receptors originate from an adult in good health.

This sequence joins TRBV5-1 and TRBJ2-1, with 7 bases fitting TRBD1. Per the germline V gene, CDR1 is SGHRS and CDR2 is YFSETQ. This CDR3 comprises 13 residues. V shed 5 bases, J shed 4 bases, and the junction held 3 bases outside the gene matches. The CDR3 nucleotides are TGCGCCAGCAGTTCACAGGGGTACAATGAGCAGTTCTTC. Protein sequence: CASSSQGYNEQFF.

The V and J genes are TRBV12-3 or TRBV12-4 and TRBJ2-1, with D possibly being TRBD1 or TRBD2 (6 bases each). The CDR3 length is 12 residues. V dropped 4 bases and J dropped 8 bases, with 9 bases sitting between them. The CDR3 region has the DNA TGTGCCAGCAGTTGGAGGGGGGATGAGCAGTTCTTC. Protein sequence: CASSWRGDEQFF.

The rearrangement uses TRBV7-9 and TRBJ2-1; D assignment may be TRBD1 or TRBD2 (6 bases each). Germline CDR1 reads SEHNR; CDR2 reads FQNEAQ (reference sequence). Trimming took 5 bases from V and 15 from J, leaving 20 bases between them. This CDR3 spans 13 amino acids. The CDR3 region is CASSPPGAGRRFF. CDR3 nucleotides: TGTGCCAGCAGCCCTCCGGGGGCCGGCAGGAGGTTCTTC.

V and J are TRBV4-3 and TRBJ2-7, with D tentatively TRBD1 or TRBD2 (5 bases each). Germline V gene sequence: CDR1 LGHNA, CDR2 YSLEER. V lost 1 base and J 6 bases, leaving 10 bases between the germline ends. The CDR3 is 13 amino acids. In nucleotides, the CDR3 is TGCGCCAGCAGCCAAGCCTCCGGGGCCGAGCAGTACTTC. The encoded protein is CASSQASGAEQYF.

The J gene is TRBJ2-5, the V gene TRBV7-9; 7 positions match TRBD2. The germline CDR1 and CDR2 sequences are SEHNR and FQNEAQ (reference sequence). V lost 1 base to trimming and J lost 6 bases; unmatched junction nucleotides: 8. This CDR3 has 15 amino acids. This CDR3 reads CASSLGVGTTKTQYF. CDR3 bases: TGTGCCAGCAGCTTAGGGGTCGGGACTACGAAGACCCAGTACTTC.

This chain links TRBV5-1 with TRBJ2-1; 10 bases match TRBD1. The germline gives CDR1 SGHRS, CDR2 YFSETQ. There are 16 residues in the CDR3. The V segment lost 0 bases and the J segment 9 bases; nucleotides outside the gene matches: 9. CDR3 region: CASSLAGTGVPGEQFF. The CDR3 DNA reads TGCGCCAGCAGCTTGGCGGGGACAGGGGTACCGGGTGAGCAGTTCTTC.

The CDR3 bases are TGTGCCACCAGTGACAAGCGTTTAGGGGGTTACACAGATACGCAGTATTTT. This gives the protein CATSDKRLGGYTDTQYF. V gene TRBV24-1 combines with J gene TRBJ2-3, with a weak D call TRBD1 (6 bases). The CDR3 totals 17 residues. V was clipped by 4 bases and J by 2 bases, with 18 bases between them. Germline CDR1 reads KGHDR; CDR2 reads SFDVKD.

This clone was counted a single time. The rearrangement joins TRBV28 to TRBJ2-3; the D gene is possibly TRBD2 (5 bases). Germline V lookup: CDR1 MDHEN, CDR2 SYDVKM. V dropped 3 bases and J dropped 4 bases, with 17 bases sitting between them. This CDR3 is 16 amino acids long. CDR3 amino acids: CASSFYTGWQSDTQYF. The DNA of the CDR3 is TGTGCCAGCAGTTTTTACACGGGGTGGCAGTCAGATACGCAGTATTTT.

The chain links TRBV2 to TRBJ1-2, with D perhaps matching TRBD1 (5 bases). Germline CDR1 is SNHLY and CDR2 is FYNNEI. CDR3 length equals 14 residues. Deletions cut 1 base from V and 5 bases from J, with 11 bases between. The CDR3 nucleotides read TGTGCCAGCAGTGAAGGCAGGGAGGTTTATGGCTACACCTTC. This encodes CASSEGREVYGYTF.

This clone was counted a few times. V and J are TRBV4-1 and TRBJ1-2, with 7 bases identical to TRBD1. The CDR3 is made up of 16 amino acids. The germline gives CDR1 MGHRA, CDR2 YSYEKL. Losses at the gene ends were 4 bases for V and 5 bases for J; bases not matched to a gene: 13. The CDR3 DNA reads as TGCGCCAGCAGCCGCGCCACGGACAGGATGCAATATGGCTACACCTTC. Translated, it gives CASSRATDRMQYGYTF.